This is a list of T cell receptor beta chains from one sample in a study of CD8 T cells in Susac syndrome. MiXCR, run by TCRdb on the immunoSEQ multiplex PCR reads, gives a single entry per CDR3 protein. Of 210,000 or so distinct CDR3 sequences in the sample, roughly 93% were seen once. Sample: CD4+ T cells from PBMCs. These TCRs come from a human donor with Susac syndrome. CDR3s leave out the opening cysteine and the closing phenylalanine or tryptophan. The D gene is left open where the match is weak.

>TRBV12-3/TRBV12-4|NA|TRBJ1-5|12
ASRQSRSNQPQH
>TRBV7-9|NA|TRBJ2-2|13
ASNRKRTNTGELF
>TRBV19|NA|TRBJ2-3|12
ASSISENTDTQY
>TRBV7-2|NA|TRBJ1-1|12
ASSQIDRNTEAF
>TRBV30|NA|TRBJ1-4|11
AWSVRPLEGLF
>TRBV15|NA|TRBJ1-4|13
ATSRDLGRVEKLF
>TRBV20-1|TRBD2|TRBJ2-5|15
SASDLPSGVYQETQY
>TRBV28|TRBD1|TRBJ1-6|11
AIRGLFNSPLH
>TRBV6-2/TRBV6-3|NA|TRBJ1-2|11
ASSYRTVSGYT
>TRBV7-2|TRBD2|TRBJ2-3|15
ASSFTRGGAAPDTQY
>TRBV30|NA|TRBJ2-4|11
AWDPGGKNIQY
>TRBV18|TRBD2|TRBJ2-5|12
ASSPGTSGETQY
>TRBV24-1|NA|TRBJ1-1|11
ATSGGEDTEAF